This T cell receptor beta chain was found in a study of T cells in Graves' hyperthyroidism and ophthalmopathy. Amplification targeted TCR beta CDR3 regions from RNA transcripts. During a first-round RT-PCR of the TCR CDR3, the HTBI primer set was used. TCRdb re-called the multiplex PCR reads with MiXCR, one entry per CDR3 protein. Seen here are 490,000 or so distinct CDR3 sequences, around 15% observed once, and the top ten hold 29%. On the basis of clinical symptoms, serum thyroxine and TRAb, thyroid ultrasound and orbital computed tomography, diagnoses were made. This clonotype was detected many times. Germline V gene data show CDR1 as MDHEN and CDR2 as SYDVKM. Trimming left V 1 base short and J 0 bases short, with 4 bases between. The CDR3 runs to 13 residues.

The source of this sequence is a woman aged 25-40 years with Graves' ophthalmopathy. What was sequenced was blood. This rearrangement joins TRBV28 to TRBJ2-7; D is unclear. CDR3 protein: CASSLYNSYEQYF. As DNA, the CDR3 is TGTGCCAGCAGTTTATACAACTCCTACGAGCAGTACTTC.